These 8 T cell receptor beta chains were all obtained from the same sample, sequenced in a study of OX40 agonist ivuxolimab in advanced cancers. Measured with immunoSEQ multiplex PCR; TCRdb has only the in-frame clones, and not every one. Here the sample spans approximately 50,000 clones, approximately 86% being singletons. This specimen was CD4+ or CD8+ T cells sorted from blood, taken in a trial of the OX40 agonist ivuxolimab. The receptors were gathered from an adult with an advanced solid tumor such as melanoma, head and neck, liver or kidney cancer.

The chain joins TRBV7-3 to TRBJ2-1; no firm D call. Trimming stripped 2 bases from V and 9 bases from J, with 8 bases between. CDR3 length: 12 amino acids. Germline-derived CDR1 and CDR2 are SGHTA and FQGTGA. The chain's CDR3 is CASSLGVGEQFF. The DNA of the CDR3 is TGTGCCAGCAGCTTAGGCGTGGGTGAGCAGTTCTTC.

The CDR3 nucleotides are TGTGCCAGCAGCCATCTTGGGGGGAACCCAGGTGAGCAGTTCTTC. This translates into CASSHLGGNPGEQFF. The V and J genes are TRBV2 and TRBJ2-1; weak D call: TRBD2 (6 bases). The CDR3 contains 15 residues. V was trimmed by 6 bases and J by 9 bases, leaving 21 bases between them. Looked up from germline, CDR1 is SNHLY and CDR2 is FYNNEI.

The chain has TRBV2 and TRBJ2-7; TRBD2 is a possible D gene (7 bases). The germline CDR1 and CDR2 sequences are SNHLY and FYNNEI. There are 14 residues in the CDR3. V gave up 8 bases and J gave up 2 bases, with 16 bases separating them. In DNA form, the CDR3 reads TGTGCCAGCGGGGGGGGCGGGGTCCCCTACGAGCAGTACTTC. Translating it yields CASGGGGVPYEQYF.

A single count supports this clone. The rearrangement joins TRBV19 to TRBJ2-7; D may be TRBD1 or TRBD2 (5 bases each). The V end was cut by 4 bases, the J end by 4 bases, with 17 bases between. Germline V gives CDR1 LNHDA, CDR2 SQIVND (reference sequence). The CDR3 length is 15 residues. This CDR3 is CASSRVEGLAYEQYF. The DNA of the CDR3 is TGTGCCAGTAGTAGGGTCGAGGGGTTGGCATACGAGCAGTACTTC.

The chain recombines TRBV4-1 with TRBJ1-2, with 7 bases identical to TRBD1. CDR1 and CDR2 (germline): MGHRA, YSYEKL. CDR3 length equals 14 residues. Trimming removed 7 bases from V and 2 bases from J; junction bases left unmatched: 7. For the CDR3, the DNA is TGCGCCAGCACCGGGGGACAGATCAACTATGGCTACACCTTC. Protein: CASTGGQINYGYTF.

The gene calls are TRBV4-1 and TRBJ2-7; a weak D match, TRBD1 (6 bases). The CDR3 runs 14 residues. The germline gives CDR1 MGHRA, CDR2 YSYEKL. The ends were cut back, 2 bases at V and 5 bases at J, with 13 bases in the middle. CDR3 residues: CASSQLGGTDEQYF. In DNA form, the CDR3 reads TGCGCCAGCAGCCAACTAGGGGGTACGGACGAGCAGTACTTC.

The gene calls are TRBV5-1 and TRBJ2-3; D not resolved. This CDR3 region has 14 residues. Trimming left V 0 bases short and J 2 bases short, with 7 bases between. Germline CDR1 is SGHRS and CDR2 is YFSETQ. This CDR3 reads CASSLEAPTDTQYF. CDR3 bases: TGCGCCAGCAGCTTGGAGGCTCCCACAGATACGCAGTATTTT.

CDR3 protein: CASSSGLAGDYNEQFF. The CDR3 DNA reads TGTGCCAGCAGCTCCGGACTAGCGGGGGATTACAATGAGCAGTTCTTC. V and J are TRBV11-2 and TRBJ2-1, with 13 bases fitting TRBD2. The CDR3 has 16 residues. Per the germline V gene, CDR1 is SGHAT and CDR2 is FQNNGV. V lost 4 bases to trimming and J lost 4 bases; unmatched junction nucleotides: 4.